This entry lists 14 T cell receptor beta chains sequenced from one sample in a study of T cells in Graves' hyperthyroidism and ophthalmopathy. The source material, RNA transcripts, was used to amplify TCR beta CDR3 regions. TCR CDR3 underwent first-round RT-PCR with the HTBI primer set. Using its own MiXCR run on the multiplex PCR reads, TCRdb lists one record per CDR3 protein. The sample consists of a few hundred thousand distinct CDR3 sequences, 15% to 19% of them appearing once. Material: blood. The receptors originated from a woman between 25 and 40 years old with Graves' hyperthyroidism.

The sample holds many counts of this clonotype. The rearrangement uses TRBV29-1 and TRBJ2-3; 10 bases fit TRBD2. From germline, CDR1 is SQVTM and CDR2 ANQGSEA. The ends lost 6 bases at V and 2 bases at J; junction bases unmatched: 5. This CDR3 comprises 14 residues. CDR3 loop: CSVPGLASTDTQYF. The DNA for the CDR3 is TGCAGCGTCCCGGGACTAGCGTCCACAGATACGCAGTATTTT.

The J gene is TRBJ2-2, the V gene TRBV4-1, with 9 bases lining up with TRBD1. This CDR3 region has 18 residues. Germline loops: CDR1 MGHRA, CDR2 YSYEKL. The trim removed 1 base at V and 4 bases at J, leaving 10 bases unmatched. Written as DNA, the CDR3 is TGCGCCAGCAGCCAAGCCCTTTACAGGGGGCTGGGCACCGGGGAGCTGTTTTTT. This codes for CASSQALYRGLGTGELFF.

The sample holds many counts of this clonotype. The genes are TRBV30 and TRBJ2-1; TRBD2 agrees at 10 bases. This CDR3 region has 14 residues. The V and J ends lost 1 base and 6 bases, in that order; junction bases with no gene match: 3. From germline, CDR1 is GTSNPN and CDR2 SVGIG (reference sequence). The CDR3: CAWSGAGGFNEQFF. CDR3 in DNA: TGTGCCTGGAGTGGAGCGGGAGGGTTCAATGAGCAGTTCTTC.

This chain connects TRBV28 to TRBJ1-5; TRBD1 matches at 11 bases. Germline loops: CDR1 MDHEN, CDR2 SYDVKM. The CDR3 runs 15 residues. V lost 4 bases to trimming and J lost 4 bases; unmatched junction nucleotides: 3. The CDR3 DNA sequence: TGTGCCAGCAGTTACGGACAGGGGGCAAATCAGCCCCAGCATTTT. This codes for CASSYGQGANQPQHF.

This clonotype has only a few counts. The chain employs TRBV15 and TRBJ1-2; 10 bases fit TRBD1. CDR3 size: 17 residues. Trimming at V came to 0 bases and at J to 4 bases, leaving 8 bases not matched to a gene. CDR1 and CDR2 from the germline V gene are LNHNV and YYDKDF (reference sequence). The CDR3 loop reads CATSRDYRTGGLYGYTF. The DNA for the CDR3 is TGTGCCACCAGCAGAGATTATCGGACAGGGGGACTCTATGGCTACACCTTC.

The gene calls are TRBV6-8 and TRBJ2-3, with D possibly matching TRBD2 (6 bases). V lost 4 bases and J lost 0, with 11 bases in between. The germline V gene has CDR1 MNHGY and CDR2 SAAAGT. The CDR3 extends over 15 amino acids. Here the CDR3 reads CASSSFAGSTDTQYF. The DNA of the CDR3 is TGTGCCAGCAGTTCGTTTGCGGGAAGCACAGATACGCAGTATTTT.

This clonotype was counted ten times or more. The chain carries TRBV6-2 or TRBV6-3 and TRBJ2-7; TRBD2 matches 7 bases. Looked up from germline, CDR1 is MNHEY and CDR2 is SVGEGT. This CDR3 contains 13 residues. The V segment lost 0 bases and the J segment 7 bases; nucleotides outside the gene matches: 3. CDR3 residues: CASSYSSGVEQYF. Here the CDR3 DNA reads TGTGCCAGCAGTTACTCGAGCGGGGTGGAGCAGTACTTC.

This clonotype was seen repeatedly, ten times or more. The V gene is TRBV28, the J gene TRBJ1-3; D not resolved. Trimming removed 3 bases at V and 0 bases at J, with 12 bases between. CDR3 size: 16 residues. Germline V gene data show CDR1 as MDHEN and CDR2 as SYDVKM. The CDR3 region is CASSFVAVGSGNTIYF. The CDR3 DNA reads as TGTGCCAGCAGTTTCGTCGCTGTTGGCTCTGGAAACACCATATATTTT.

This clonotype was observed many times. The chain uses TRBV28 and TRBJ1-2, with D maybe TRBD1 (5 bases). The ends were cut back, 10 bases at V and 7 bases at J, with 13 bases in the middle. The CDR3 sequence is 11 residues long. CDR1 MDHEN and CDR2 SYDVKM come from the germline V gene. In DNA, the CDR3 is TGTGCCACCAGGGATGGGTCTGGCTACACCTTC. This translates into CATRDGSGYTF.

This clonotype has more than one count but fewer than ten. The chain joins TRBV14 to TRBJ2-5, with 8 bases that match TRBD2. Germline trimming cut 5 bases from V and 0 bases from J; bases unmatched to any gene: 8. Germline CDR1 reads SGHDN; CDR2 reads FVKESK. CDR3 length equals 16 residues. This CDR3 reads CASSERTSQYQETQYF. The CDR3 nucleotides read TGTGCCAGCAGCGAACGGACTAGCCAGTACCAAGAGACCCAGTACTTC.

At least ten counts were recorded for this clonotype. J is TRBJ2-7 and V is TRBV20-1; 9 nucleotides match TRBD2. The CDR3 has 16 residues. CDR1 and CDR2 from the germline V gene are DFQATT and SNEGSKA (reference sequence). Trimming took 1 base from V and 2 from J; bases not matched to a gene: 9. CDR3 DNA sequence: TGCAGTGCTAGAGCCACCTACAGCGGGAGGACCTACGAGCAGTACTTC. It specifies CSARATYSGRTYEQYF.

The sample holds many counts of this clonotype. This chain connects TRBV4-2 to TRBJ1-6; D may be TRBD1 (5 bases). Trimming left V 0 bases short and J 8 bases short, with 14 bases between. The CDR3 loop spans 16 amino acids. Germline CDR1 LGHNA, CDR2 YNFKEQ. The CDR3 here is CASSQDRPGSYSPLHF. The CDR3 bases are TGTGCCAGCAGCCAAGATCGTCCAGGGTCCTATTCACCCCTCCACTTT.

There are many counts of this clonotype. This chain connects TRBV9 to TRBJ2-6; D unclear. Germline V gives CDR1 SGDLS, CDR2 YYNGEE. This CDR3 has 16 residues. Trimming pared 0 bases from V and 2 bases from J, leaving 9 bases between. The CDR3 DNA sequence: TGTGCCAGCAGCGTAGCTGGGATCCCTGGGGCCAACGTCCTGACTTTC. Translating gives CASSVAGIPGANVLTF.

This clonotype was observed at least ten times. The chain combines TRBV7-2 with TRBJ2-2; TRBD2 agrees at 8 bases. Unmatched junction bases numbered 5, after V lost 1 base and J lost 7 bases. The CDR3 runs to 15 residues. In germline, CDR1 is SGHTA, CDR2 FQGNSA. In DNA, the CDR3 is TGTGCCAGCAGCTTAGACGGGAGGGCGGTCGGGGAGCTGTTTTTT. Protein sequence: CASSLDGRAVGELFF.